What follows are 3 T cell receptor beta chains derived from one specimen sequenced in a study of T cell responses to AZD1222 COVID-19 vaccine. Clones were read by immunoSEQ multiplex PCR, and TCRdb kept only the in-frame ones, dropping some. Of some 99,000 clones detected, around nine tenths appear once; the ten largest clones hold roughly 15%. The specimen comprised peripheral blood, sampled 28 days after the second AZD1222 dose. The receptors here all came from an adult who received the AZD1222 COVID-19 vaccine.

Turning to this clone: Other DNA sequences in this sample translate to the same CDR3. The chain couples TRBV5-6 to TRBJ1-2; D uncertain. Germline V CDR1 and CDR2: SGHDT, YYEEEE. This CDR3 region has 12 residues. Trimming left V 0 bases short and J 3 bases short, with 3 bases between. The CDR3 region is CASSLADYGYTF. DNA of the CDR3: TGTGCCAGCAGCTTGGCAGACTATGGCTACACCTTC.

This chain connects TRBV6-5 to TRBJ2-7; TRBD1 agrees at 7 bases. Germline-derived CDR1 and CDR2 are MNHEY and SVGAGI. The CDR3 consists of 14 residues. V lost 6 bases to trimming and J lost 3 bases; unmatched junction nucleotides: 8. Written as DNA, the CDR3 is TGTGCCAGCAGCCCGGGACAGACAAACTACGAGCAGTACTTC. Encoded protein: CASSPGQTNYEQYF.

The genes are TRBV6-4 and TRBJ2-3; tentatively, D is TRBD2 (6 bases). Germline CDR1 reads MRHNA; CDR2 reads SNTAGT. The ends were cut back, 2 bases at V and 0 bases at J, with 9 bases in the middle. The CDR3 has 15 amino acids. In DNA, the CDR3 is TGTGCCAGCAGTGACAATCGGGGGAGCACAGATACGCAGTATTTT. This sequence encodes CASSDNRGSTDTQYF.